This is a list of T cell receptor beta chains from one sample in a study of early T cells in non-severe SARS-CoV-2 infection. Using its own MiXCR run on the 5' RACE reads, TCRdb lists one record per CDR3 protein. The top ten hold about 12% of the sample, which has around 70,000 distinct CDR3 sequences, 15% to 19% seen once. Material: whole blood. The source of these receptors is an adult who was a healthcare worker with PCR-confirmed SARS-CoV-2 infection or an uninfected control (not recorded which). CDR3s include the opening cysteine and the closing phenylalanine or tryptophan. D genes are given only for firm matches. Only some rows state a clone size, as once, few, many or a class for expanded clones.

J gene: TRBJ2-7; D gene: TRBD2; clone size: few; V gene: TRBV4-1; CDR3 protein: CASSQALTSGGFQTYEQYF; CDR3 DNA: TGCGCCAGCAGCCAAGCTCTTACTAGCGGGGGGTTTCAAACCTACGAGCAGTACTTC
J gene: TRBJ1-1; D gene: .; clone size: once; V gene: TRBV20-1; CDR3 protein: CSARDLPGGVTEAFF; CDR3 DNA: TGCAGTGCTAGAGATCTCCCCGGGGGAGTAACTGAAGCTTTCTTT
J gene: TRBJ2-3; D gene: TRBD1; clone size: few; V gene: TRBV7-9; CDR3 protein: CASSLRQGFTDTQYF; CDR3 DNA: TGTGCCAGCAGCTTAAGACAGGGGTTCACAGATACGCAGTATTTT
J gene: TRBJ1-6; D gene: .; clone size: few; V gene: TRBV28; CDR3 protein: CASSPFDSPLHF; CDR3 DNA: TGTGCCAGCAGTCCCTTTGATTCACCCCTCCACTTT
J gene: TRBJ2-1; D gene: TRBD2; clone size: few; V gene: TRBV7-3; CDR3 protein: CASSIRLAGSYNEQFF; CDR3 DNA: TGTGCCAGCAGCATCAGACTAGCGGGGTCCTACAATGAGCAGTTCTTC
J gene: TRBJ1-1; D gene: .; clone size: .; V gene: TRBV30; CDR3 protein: CAWAERGGIIGKAFF; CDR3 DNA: TGTGCCTGGGCGGAACGTGGGGGTATAATCGGAAAAGCTTTCTTT
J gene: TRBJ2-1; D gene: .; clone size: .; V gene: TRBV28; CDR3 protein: CASSTSGTLSYNEQFF; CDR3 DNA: TGTGCCAGCAGTACGTCCGGGACGCTCTCCTACAATGAGCAGTTCTTC
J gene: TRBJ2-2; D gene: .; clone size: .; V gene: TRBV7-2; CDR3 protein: CASSLAQGLPSTGELFF; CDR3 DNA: TGTGCCAGCAGCTTAGCCCAGGGACTGCCCAGCACCGGGGAGCTGTTTTTT
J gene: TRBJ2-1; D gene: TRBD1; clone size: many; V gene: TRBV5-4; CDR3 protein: CASGTTGGESNEQFF; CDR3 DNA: TGTGCCAGCGGGACGACAGGGGGCGAGAGCAATGAGCAGTTCTTC
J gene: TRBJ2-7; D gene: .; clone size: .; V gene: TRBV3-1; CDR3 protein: CASSPSNYEQYF; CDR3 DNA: TGTGCCAGCAGCCCCAGTAACTACGAGCAGTACTTC
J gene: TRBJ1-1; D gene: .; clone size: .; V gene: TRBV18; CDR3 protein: CASSPTSSRVGTEAFF; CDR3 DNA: TGTGCCAGCTCACCCACCTCGTCCAGGGTCGGCACTGAAGCTTTCTTT
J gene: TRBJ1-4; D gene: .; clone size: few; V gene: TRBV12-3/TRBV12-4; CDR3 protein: CASSSQSSGEKLFF; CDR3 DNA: TGTGCCAGCAGTTCGCAGTCCTCCGGTGAAAAACTGTTTTTT
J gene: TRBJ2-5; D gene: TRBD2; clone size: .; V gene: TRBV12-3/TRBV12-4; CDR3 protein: CASSLGLAGGGQETQYF; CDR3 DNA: TGTGCCAGCAGTTTGGGACTAGCGGGAGGAGGTCAAGAGACCCAGTACTTC
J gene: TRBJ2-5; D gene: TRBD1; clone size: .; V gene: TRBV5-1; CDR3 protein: CASSQGARETQYF; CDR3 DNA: TGCGCCAGCAGTCAGGGGGCGAGGGAGACCCAGTACTTC
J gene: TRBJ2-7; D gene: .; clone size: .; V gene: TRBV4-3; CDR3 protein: CASSQDFGLAISYEQYF; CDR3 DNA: TGCGCCAGCAGCCAAGATTTTGGGCTAGCGATCTCCTACGAGCAGTACTTC
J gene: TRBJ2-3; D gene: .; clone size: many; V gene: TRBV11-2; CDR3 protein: CASSLSDTQYF; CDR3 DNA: TGTGCCAGCAGCTTATCGGATACGCAGTATTTT
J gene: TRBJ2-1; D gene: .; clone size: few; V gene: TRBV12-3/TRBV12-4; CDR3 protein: CASSFTGYNEQFF; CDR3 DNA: TGTGCCAGCAGTTTCACGGGCTACAATGAGCAGTTCTTC
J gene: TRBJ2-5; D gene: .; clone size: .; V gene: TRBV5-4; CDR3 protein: CASSGKQPQETQYF; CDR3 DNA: TGTGCCAGCAGCGGCAAACAACCTCAAGAGACCCAGTACTTC
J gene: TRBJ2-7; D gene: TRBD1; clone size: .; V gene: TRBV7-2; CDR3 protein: CASSLNRGQREQYF; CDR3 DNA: TGTGCCAGCAGCTTAAACAGGGGGCAAAGAGAGCAGTACTTC
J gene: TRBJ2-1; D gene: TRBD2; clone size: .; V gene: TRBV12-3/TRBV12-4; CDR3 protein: CASRPTLAGPYNEQFF; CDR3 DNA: TGTGCCAGCAGACCTACCTTAGCGGGCCCCTACAATGAGCAGTTCTTC
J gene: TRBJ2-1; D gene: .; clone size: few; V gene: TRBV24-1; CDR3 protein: CATSDLGAGEWNEQFF; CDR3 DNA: TGTGCCACCAGTGATTTAGGGGCAGGGGAGTGGAATGAGCAGTTCTTC
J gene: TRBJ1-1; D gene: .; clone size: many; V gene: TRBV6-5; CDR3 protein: CASSYDRRVAFF; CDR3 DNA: TGTGCCAGCAGTTACGACAGACGTGTGGCTTTCTTT
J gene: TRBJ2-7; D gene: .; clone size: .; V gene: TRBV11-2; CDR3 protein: CASSQGVGAYEQYF; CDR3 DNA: TGTGCCAGCAGCCAAGGGGTCGGGGCCTACGAGCAGTACTTC
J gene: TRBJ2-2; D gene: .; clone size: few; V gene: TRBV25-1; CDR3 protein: CASSEYGSRANTGELFF; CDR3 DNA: TGTGCCAGCAGTGAATATGGGAGCAGGGCGAACACCGGGGAGCTGTTTTTT
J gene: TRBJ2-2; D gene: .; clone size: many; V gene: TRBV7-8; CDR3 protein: CASSPLKAGNTGELFF; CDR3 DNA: TGTGCCAGCAGCCCCCTGAAAGCGGGGAACACCGGGGAGCTGTTTTTT
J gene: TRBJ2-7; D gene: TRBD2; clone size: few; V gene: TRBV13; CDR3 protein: CASSLGTSRSYEQYF; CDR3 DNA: TGTGCCAGCAGCCTCGGGACTAGTCGGTCTTACGAGCAGTACTTC
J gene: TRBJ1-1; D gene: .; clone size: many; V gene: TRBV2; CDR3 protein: CASSEVKYTEAFF; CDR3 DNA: TGTGCCAGCAGTGAAGTGAAATACACTGAAGCTTTCTTT
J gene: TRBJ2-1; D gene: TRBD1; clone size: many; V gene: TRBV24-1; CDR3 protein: CATSDLGQGGYNEQFF; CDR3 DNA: TGTGCCACCAGTGATTTGGGACAGGGCGGCTACAATGAGCAGTTCTTC
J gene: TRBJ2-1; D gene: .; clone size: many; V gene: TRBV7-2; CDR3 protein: CASRGGAKDEQFF; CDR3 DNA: TGTGCCAGCAGGGGGGGGGCCAAGGATGAGCAGTTCTTC
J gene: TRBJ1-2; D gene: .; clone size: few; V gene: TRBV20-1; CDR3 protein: CSARLGTVYGYTF; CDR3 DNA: TGCAGTGCTAGGCTAGGGACGGTCTATGGCTACACCTTC
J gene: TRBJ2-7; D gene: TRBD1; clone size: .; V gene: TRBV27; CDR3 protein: CASSFFRDRSYEQYF; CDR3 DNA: TGTGCCAGCAGTTTCTTCCGGGACAGGTCCTACGAGCAGTACTTC
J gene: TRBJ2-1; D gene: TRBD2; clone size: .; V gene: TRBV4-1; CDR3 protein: CASSLGTSVYNEQFF; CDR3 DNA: TGCGCCAGCAGCCTGGGGACTAGCGTCTACAATGAGCAGTTCTTC